This TCR beta chain derives from a study of identical twins. Each CDR3 protein gets one entry after TCRdb re-called the 5' RACE reads with MiXCR. The table lists about 240,000 distinct CDR3 sequences, roughly an eighth of them singletons. Trimming took off 1 base at V and 5 bases at J, with 14 bases between the two ends. This CDR3 is built from 15 residues. CDR1 and CDR2 from the germline V gene are SGHTA and FQGNSA. Study observations and caveats: A cross-sectional statistical analysis, not follow-up of the same donors, supported the conclusions. Twin-shared out-of-frame alpha sequences were enriched for low generation probability.

This clonotype was detected a few times. The target antigen is unknown. With no exceptions, donors were healthy Caucasians. This sample was also put to use in a study of yellow fever vaccine responses in identical twins.

Sequenced input: memory (CD45RO+) T cells sorted from blood. The V call is TRBV7-2, the J call TRBJ1-2; D not certain. The sequence derives from a woman aged 18-29 years in good health. The CDR3 nucleotides read TGTGCCAGCAGCTTAGAGGCCCTTGGAAGATATGGCTACACCTTC. This gives the protein CASSLEALGRYGYTF.